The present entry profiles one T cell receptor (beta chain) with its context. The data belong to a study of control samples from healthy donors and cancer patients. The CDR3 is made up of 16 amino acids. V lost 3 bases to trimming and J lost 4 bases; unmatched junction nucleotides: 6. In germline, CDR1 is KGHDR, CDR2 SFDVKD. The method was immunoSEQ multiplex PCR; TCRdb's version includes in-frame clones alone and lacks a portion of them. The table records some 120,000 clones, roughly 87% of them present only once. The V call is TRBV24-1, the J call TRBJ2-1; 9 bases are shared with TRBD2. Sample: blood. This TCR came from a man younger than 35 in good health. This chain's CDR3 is CATSDPLTSGYNEQFF. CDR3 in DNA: TGTGCCACCAGTGATCCTTTGACTAGCGGTTACAATGAGCAGTTCTTC.